This entry is about one TCR beta chain. Its specificity is not known. The PCR ran on 60 Vbeta and 13 Jbeta primers. Repertoires were generated with immunoSEQ multiplex PCR, while TCRdb's copy carries only in-frame clones and drops some. The sample lists approximately 210,000 clones; roughly 77% were seen once. Germline V gene lookup returns CDR1 SNHLY and CDR2 FYNNEI. The CDR3 is 13 residues long. Trimming left V 5 bases short and J 7 bases short, with 15 bases between. This record comes from a study of cytomegalovirus exposure and HLA in healthy donors. Whole-study results and caveats: Later work found most CMV-associated TCR beta chains apparently HLA-restricted. In a later analysis, parvovirus B19, influenza, CMV and Epstein-Barr virus appeared linked to several top co-occurrence clusters. With later analysis, a missense DCLRE1C variant became linked to TCR beta V- and J-gene trimming. Earlier findings revealed that most TCR beta V segments proved productive either about 87% or about 30% of the time.

Sequencing used PBMCs. The chain combines TRBV2 with TRBJ2-7; a weak D match, TRBD2 (7 bases). The receptor comes from a male donor in good health and CMV-seropositive. CDR3: CASSPRGGGEQYF. CDR3 DNA sequence: TGTGCCAGCAGTCCCAGGGGAGGGGGGGAGCAGTACTTC. Filled out from reference TRBV2 and TRBJ2-7, the complete variable domain reads EPEVTQTPSHQVTQMGQEVILRCVPISNHLYFYWYRQILGQKVEFLVSFYNNEISEKSEIFDDQFSVERPDGSNFTLKIRSTKLEDSAMYFCASSPRGGGEQYFGPGTRLTVT.